Listed below are T cell receptor beta chains from one sample, sequenced in a study of response to subunit inactivated influenza vaccine. TCRdb used MiXCR to reprocess the RT-PCR reads, holding one entry per CDR3 protein. The sample contains more than 550,000 distinct CDR3 sequences, roughly 10% of which appear only once. These same records also appear under a second study, on T cells expressing NK-cell markers.

Sample: PBMCs from blood, taken on the day of vaccination. The receptors come from a man in his fifties who received an inactivated influenza vaccine. The CDR3 runs from the conserved cysteine through the conserved F or W. D genes are given only for firm matches. Clone size is not always given. Where it is, it says once, few, many or a class for expanded clones.

cdr3_aa: CASSGSTGTAHTQYF
cdr3_nt: TGTGCCAGCAGTGGCTCAACCGGGACAGCACATACGCAGTATTTT
v_call: TRBV6-1
j_call: TRBJ2-3
d_call: TRBD1
clone_size: .

cdr3_aa: CASSMDRVSYNSPLHF
cdr3_nt: TGTGCCAGCAGCATGGACCGAGTCTCCTATAATTCACCCCTCCACTTT
v_call: TRBV7-6
j_call: TRBJ1-6
d_call: .
clone_size: few

cdr3_aa: CASSPSGQGRTGELFF
cdr3_nt: TGTGCCAGCAGTCCCTCGGGACAGGGGAGAACCGGGGAGCTGTTTTTT
v_call: TRBV28
j_call: TRBJ2-2
d_call: TRBD1
clone_size: .

cdr3_aa: CASSVTGTSGRDEQFF
cdr3_nt: TGTGCCAGCAGCGTAACCGGGACTAGCGGGAGGGATGAGCAGTTCTTC
v_call: TRBV5-6
j_call: TRBJ2-1
d_call: TRBD2
clone_size: .

cdr3_aa: CASSLTAGGFQQFF
cdr3_nt: TGTGCCAGCAGTTTAACAGCGGGGGGGTTCCAGCAGTTCTTC
v_call: TRBV12-3/TRBV12-4
j_call: TRBJ2-1
d_call: TRBD2
clone_size: few

cdr3_aa: CSARWAVHSEQYF
cdr3_nt: TGCAGTGCTAGGTGGGCAGTTCACTCCGAGCAGTACTTC
v_call: TRBV20-1
j_call: TRBJ2-7
d_call: .
clone_size: .

cdr3_aa: CASSLRTGGPDTQYF
cdr3_nt: TGTGCCAGCAGCTTGCGGACAGGGGGCCCCGATACGCAGTATTTT
v_call: TRBV7-2
j_call: TRBJ2-3
d_call: TRBD1
clone_size: few

cdr3_aa: CASSYPRTDTQYF
cdr3_nt: TGTGCCAGCAGCTATCCAAGGACAGATACGCAGTATTTT
v_call: TRBV12-3/TRBV12-4
j_call: TRBJ2-3
d_call: .
clone_size: .

cdr3_aa: CASRDLAPSSYNEQFF
cdr3_nt: TGTGCCAGCAGGGACCTAGCGCCGAGCTCCTACAATGAGCAGTTCTTC
v_call: TRBV6-1
j_call: TRBJ2-1
d_call: .
clone_size: once

cdr3_aa: CASRRLAGVEQFF
cdr3_nt: TGTGCCAGCAGGAGACTAGCGGGAGTTGAGCAGTTCTTC
v_call: TRBV6-1
j_call: TRBJ2-1
d_call: TRBD2
clone_size: .

cdr3_aa: CSAHPRSGYSTQQYF
cdr3_nt: TGCAGTGCGCACCCTAGGTCAGGCTACTCTACGCAGCAGTACTTC
v_call: TRBV20-1
j_call: TRBJ2-7
d_call: .
clone_size: few

cdr3_aa: CASSVRRARIEAFF
cdr3_nt: TGTGCCAGTAGTGTCCGTCGGGCGCGCATTGAAGCTTTCTTT
v_call: TRBV19
j_call: TRBJ1-1
d_call: .
clone_size: .

cdr3_aa: CASSVLNEQFF
cdr3_nt: TGTGCCAGCAGCGTACTCAATGAGCAGTTCTTC
v_call: TRBV5-6
j_call: TRBJ2-1
d_call: .
clone_size: few

cdr3_aa: CASSQGQGLTSSGNTIYF
cdr3_nt: TGTGCCAGCAGCCAAGGACAGGGACTCACGTCCTCTGGAAACACCATATATTTT
v_call: TRBV4-2
j_call: TRBJ1-3
d_call: TRBD1
clone_size: few

cdr3_aa: CASSSYPGGASYSPLHF
cdr3_nt: TGCGCCAGCAGCAGCTACCCAGGGGGCGCAAGTTATTCACCCCTCCACTTT
v_call: TRBV5-1
j_call: TRBJ1-6
d_call: TRBD1
clone_size: many

cdr3_aa: CASSSIAGGSYNEQFF
cdr3_nt: TGTGCCAGCAGCTCCATAGCGGGGGGGAGCTACAATGAGCAGTTCTTC
v_call: TRBV5-4
j_call: TRBJ2-1
d_call: TRBD2
clone_size: .

cdr3_aa: CASSGRRGDGGNNEQFF
cdr3_nt: TGTGCCAGCAGCGGGCGGCGGGGGGACGGAGGTAACAATGAGCAGTTCTTC
v_call: TRBV9
j_call: TRBJ2-1
d_call: TRBD2
clone_size: .

cdr3_aa: CASSPGNYGNTIYF
cdr3_nt: TGTGCCAGCAGCCCGGGGAACTATGGAAACACCATATATTTT
v_call: TRBV12-3/TRBV12-4
j_call: TRBJ1-3
d_call: .
clone_size: few

cdr3_aa: CASSLARTVNSPLHF
cdr3_nt: TGTGCCAGCAGCTTAGCCCGGACTGTTAATTCACCCCTCCACTTT
v_call: TRBV7-9
j_call: TRBJ1-6
d_call: .
clone_size: few

cdr3_aa: CSARDPAGAGRYEQFF
cdr3_nt: TGCAGTGCTAGAGATCCAGCGGGAGCGGGTAGATATGAGCAGTTCTTC
v_call: TRBV20-1
j_call: TRBJ2-1
d_call: TRBD2
clone_size: .

cdr3_aa: CASSPKGIAYNEQFF
cdr3_nt: TGTGCCAGCAGCCCAAAAGGGATAGCCTACAATGAGCAGTTCTTC
v_call: TRBV7-2
j_call: TRBJ2-1
d_call: .
clone_size: few

cdr3_aa: CSGGAAGYNEQFF
cdr3_nt: TGCAGCGGAGGGGCGGCCGGTTACAATGAGCAGTTCTTC
v_call: TRBV29-1
j_call: TRBJ2-1
d_call: .
clone_size: .

cdr3_aa: CASSREQGAFSEQYF
cdr3_nt: TGCGCCAGCAGCCGCGAACAGGGGGCTTTTAGCGAGCAGTACTTC
v_call: TRBV4-3
j_call: TRBJ2-7
d_call: TRBD1
clone_size: .